This record looks at one T cell receptor beta chain sequence and its context. No antigen is known for it. This entry belongs to a study of blood T cells in healthy people across ages. Findings of the study overall: TCR beta diversity tracked closely with naive T cell percentage.

Using a J-beta primer mix together with a sample-barcoded 5' primer, a second PCR was run for about 6 to 12 cycles. Using its own MiXCR run on the 5' RACE reads, TCRdb lists one record per CDR3 protein. The repertoire holds over a million distinct CDR3 sequences, with 45% to 70% as singletons. Trimming took 3 bases from V and 4 from J, leaving 9 bases between them. Per germline, CDR1 SGHDN and CDR2 FVKESK. This CDR3 is 13 amino acids long. What was sequenced was blood. The sequence was collected from a man aged 18 to 30 in good health. The V and J genes are TRBV14 and TRBJ1-2; D possibly corresponds to TRBD1 (5 bases). CDR3: CASSHGRGYGYTF. CDR3 sequence (DNA): TGTGCCAGCAGCCATGGGAGGGGCTATGGCTACACCTTC.